These T cell receptor beta chains were read from a single sample in a study of cytomegalovirus exposure and HLA in healthy donors. Data came from immunoSEQ multiplex PCR; TCRdb stores just in-frame clones and leaves some out. This table holds around 200,000 clones, approximately 80% found once. Sequencing input: PBMCs. All receptors derive from a woman in her forties or fifties in good health and CMV-seropositive. The CDR3 runs from the conserved cysteine through the conserved F or W. The D gene is left open where the match is weak. The size of a clone is reported for some rows only, either as once, few or many, or as a class for expanded clones.

D gene	J gene	CDR3 length	clone size	V gene	CDR3 DNA	CDR3 protein
TRBD1	TRBJ1-1	14	few	TRBV6-5	TGTGCCAGCAGTTCATTGACAGGGCCACCTGAAGCTTTCTTT	CASSSLTGPPEAFF
NA	TRBJ2-1	17	NA	TRBV7-3	TGTGCCAGCAGCTTTACCACAGGACAGTCATCCTACAATGAGCAGTTCTTC	CASSFTTGQSSYNEQFF
TRBD1	TRBJ1-1	14	NA	TRBV28	TGTGCCAGCAGTAGTTCGACAGGGGGCTTTGAAGCTTTCTTT	CASSSSTGGFEAFF
NA	TRBJ2-7	12	NA	TRBV18	TGTGCCAGCTCACGCGACAGCATCGAGCAGTACTTC	CASSRDSIEQYF
TRBD1	TRBJ2-1	13	NA	TRBV19	TGTGCCAGTACGGGACAGCCTTACAATGAGCAGTTCTTC	CASTGQPYNEQFF
TRBD2	TRBJ2-1	15	NA	TRBV7-9	TGTGCCAGCAGCTTACGGACTAGCGGGAACAATGAGCAGTTCTTC	CASSLRTSGNNEQFF
NA	TRBJ1-5	19	once	TRBV30	TGTGCCTGGAGTGTCAGGGGCGTCGAACAAGGGGTTAGCAATCAGCCCCAGCATTTT	CAWSVRGVEQGVSNQPQHF
NA	TRBJ2-3	18	NA	TRBV7-9	TGTGCCAGCAGCTTAGCCGTCGCGGGGAATCCTAGCACAGATACGCAGTATTTT	CASSLAVAGNPSTDTQYF
TRBD1	TRBJ2-5	14	NA	TRBV6-1	TGTGCCACCGGCCGGGACAGGGGTTCGGAGACCCAGTACTTC	CATGRDRGSETQYF
TRBD1	TRBJ2-5	13	NA	TRBV15	TGTGCCATCTCGACAGGGTTGGCAGAGACCCAGTACTTC	CAISTGLAETQYF
TRBD2	TRBJ2-2	16	NA	TRBV6-6	TGTGCCAGCAGTTCACTAGCGGGGGGCCTCACCGGGGAGCTGTTTTTT	CASSSLAGGLTGELFF
TRBD2	TRBJ2-3	17	NA	TRBV5-1	TGCGCCAGCAGCACCCCGCCTCTAGCGGGGGCCACAGATACGCAGTATTTT	CASSTPPLAGATDTQYF
NA	TRBJ1-5	17	NA	TRBV7-2	TGTGCCAGCAGCTCCCAACAGGGAGGGGGGTCTAACTGGCCCCAGCATTTT	CASSSQQGGGSNWPQHF
NA	TRBJ2-1	14	NA	TRBV7-2	TGTGCCAGCAGCCTAGGAGCAGGGTACAATGAGCAGTTCTTC	CASSLGAGYNEQFF